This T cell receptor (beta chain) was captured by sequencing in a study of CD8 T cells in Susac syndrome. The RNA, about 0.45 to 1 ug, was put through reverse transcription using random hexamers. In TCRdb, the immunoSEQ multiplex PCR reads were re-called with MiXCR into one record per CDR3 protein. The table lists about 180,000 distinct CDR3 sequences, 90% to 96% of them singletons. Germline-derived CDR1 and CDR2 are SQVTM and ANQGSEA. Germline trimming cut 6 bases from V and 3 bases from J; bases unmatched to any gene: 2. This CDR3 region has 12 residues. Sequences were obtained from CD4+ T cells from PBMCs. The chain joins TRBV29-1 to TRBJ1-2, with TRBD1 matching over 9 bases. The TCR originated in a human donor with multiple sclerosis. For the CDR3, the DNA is TGCAGCGTCCGGACAGGGGACTATGGCTACACCTTC. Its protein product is CSVRTGDYGYTF.